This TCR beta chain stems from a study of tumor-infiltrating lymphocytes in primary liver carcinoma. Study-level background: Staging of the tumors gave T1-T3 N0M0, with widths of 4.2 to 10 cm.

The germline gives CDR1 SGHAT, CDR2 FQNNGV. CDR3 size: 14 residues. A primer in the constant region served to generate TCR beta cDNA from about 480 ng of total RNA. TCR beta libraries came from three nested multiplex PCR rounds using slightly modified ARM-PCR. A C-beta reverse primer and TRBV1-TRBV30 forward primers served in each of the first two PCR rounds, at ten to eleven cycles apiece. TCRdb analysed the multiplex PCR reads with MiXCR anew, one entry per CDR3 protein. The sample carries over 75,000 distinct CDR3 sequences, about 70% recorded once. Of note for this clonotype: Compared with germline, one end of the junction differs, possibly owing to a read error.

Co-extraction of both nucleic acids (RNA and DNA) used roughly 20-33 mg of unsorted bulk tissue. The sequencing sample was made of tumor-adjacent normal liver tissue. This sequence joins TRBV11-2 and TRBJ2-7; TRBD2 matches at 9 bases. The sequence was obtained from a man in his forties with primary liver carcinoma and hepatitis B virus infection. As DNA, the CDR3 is TGTGTCAGCAGCTCTAGCGGGAATCGCCACGAGCAGTACTTC. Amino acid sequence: CVSSSSGNRHEQYF.